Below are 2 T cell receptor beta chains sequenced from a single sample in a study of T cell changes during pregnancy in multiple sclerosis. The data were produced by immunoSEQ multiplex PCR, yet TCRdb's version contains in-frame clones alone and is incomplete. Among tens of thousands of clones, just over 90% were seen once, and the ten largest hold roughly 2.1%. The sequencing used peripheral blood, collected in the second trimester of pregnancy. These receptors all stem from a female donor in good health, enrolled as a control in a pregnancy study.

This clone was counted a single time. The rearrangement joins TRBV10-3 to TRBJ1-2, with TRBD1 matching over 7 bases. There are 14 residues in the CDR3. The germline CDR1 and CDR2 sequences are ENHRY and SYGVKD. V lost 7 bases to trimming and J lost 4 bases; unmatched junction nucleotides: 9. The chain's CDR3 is CAITGTESFYGYTF. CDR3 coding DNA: TGTGCCATCACTGGGACAGAATCCTTCTATGGCTACACCTTC.

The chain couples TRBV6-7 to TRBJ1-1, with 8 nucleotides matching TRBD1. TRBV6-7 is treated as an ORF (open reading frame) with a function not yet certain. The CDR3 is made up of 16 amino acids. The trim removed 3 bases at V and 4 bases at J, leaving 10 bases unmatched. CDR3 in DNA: TGTGCCAGCAGTTATGGACAGGGTAGGGCTGCCACTGAAGCTTTCTTT. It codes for CASSYGQGRAATEAFF.